This TCR beta chain is from a study of blood T cell repertoires in COVID-19. The wider study: The United States, Italy and Spain provided the acute and convalescent COVID-19 samples. From T cells, B-cell-depleted T cells, or PBMCs came the material, which was cDNA or gDNA.

Individuals aged 18 to 89 years were recruited from about two dozen US areas. Membership in each cohort depended on participant-reported clinical history. TCRdb keeps only in-frame clones here, not all; method: immunoSEQ multiplex PCR. The table lists about 480,000 clones, nearly 90% of them singletons. This clonotype was sampled from a woman aged 18-29 years with acute COVID-19. The sample consisted of PBMCs or T cells enriched from blood (not recorded which).

This chain's CDR3 is CASSQTPRTGISGANVLTF. The CDR3 DNA follows: TGCGCCAGCAGTCAAACCCCCCGGACGGGGATCTCTGGGGCCAACGTCCTGACTTTC. The gene calls are TRBV23-1 and TRBJ2-6, with a tentative D call TRBD2 (5 bases). TRBV23-1 is an open reading frame whose function is uncertain. The V gene lost 2 bases and the J gene lost 0 bases, with 17 bases spanning the gap. This CDR3 is 19 amino acids long.